This T cell receptor beta chain was recorded in a study of shared clonotypes between healthy human individuals. V shed 4 bases, J shed 0 bases, and the junction held 15 bases outside the gene matches. This CDR3 is 19 amino acids long. The V gene's germline CDR1 is SGHNT and CDR2 YYREEE (reference sequence). Produced via immunoSEQ multiplex PCR; TCRdb's table is partial and in-frame only. The sample carries about 380,000 clones, approximately 97% recorded once. Specimen: memory CD8+ T cells sorted from blood. Subset meaning: CD45RO+ cells pooled with CCR7-negative TemRA cells. The TCR sequence derives from a man aged 30-40 years in good health. V and J are TRBV5-4 and TRBJ2-5, with TRBD2 matching 10 bases. CDR3 in DNA: TGTGCCAGCAGCCTAAGGGCTAGCGGGAGTGGGGCGTACCAAGAGACCCAGTACTTC. Amino acids: CASSLRASGSGAYQETQYF. Full variable domain (rest looked up from reference TRBV5-4 and TRBJ2-5): ETGVTQSPTHLIKTRGQQVTLRCSSQSGHNTVSWYQQALGQGPQFIFQYYREEENGRGNFPPRFSGLQFPNYSSELNVNALELDDSALYLCASSLRASGSGAYQETQYFGPGTRLLVL.